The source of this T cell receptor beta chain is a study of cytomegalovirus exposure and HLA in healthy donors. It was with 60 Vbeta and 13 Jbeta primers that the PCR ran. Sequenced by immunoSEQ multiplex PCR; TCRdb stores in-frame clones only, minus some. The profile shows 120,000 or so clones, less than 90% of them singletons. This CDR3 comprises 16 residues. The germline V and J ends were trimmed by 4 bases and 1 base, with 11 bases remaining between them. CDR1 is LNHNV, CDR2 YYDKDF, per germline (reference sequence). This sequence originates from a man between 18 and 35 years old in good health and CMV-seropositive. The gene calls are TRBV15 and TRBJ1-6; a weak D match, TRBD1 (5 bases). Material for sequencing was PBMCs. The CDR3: CATSTLGGSYNSPLHF. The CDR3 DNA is TGTGCCACCAGCACCCTGGGGGGTTCCTATAATTCACCCCTCCACTTT.